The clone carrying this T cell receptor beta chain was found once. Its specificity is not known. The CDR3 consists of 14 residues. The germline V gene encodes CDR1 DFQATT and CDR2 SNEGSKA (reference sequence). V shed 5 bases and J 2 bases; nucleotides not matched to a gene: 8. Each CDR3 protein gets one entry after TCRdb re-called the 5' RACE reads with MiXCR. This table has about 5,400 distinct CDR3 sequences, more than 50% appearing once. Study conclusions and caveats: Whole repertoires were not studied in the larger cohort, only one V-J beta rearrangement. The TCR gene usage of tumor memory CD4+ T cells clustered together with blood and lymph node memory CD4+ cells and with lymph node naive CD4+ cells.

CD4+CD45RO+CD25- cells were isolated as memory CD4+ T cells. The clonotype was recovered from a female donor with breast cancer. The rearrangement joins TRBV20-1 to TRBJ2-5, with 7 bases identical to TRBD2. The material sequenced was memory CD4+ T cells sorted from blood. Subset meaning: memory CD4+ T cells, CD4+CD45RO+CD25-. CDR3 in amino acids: CSALSGSFQETQYF. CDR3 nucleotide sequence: TGCAGTGCTCTTAGCGGGTCCTTTCAAGAGACCCAGTACTTC.